Below are 18 T cell receptor beta chains sequenced from a single sample in a study of response to subunit inactivated influenza vaccine. TCRdb redid the calling of the RT-PCR reads with MiXCR, one entry per CDR3 protein. The table records about 520,000 distinct CDR3 sequences, approximately 24% of them present only once. The specimen was CD4+ T cells sorted from PBMCs, collected 5 to 6 days after vaccination. These receptor sequences come from a man between 50 and 59 years old who received an inactivated influenza vaccine.

This clonotype was counted a few times. The rearrangement links TRBV6-2 or TRBV6-3 to TRBJ1-1; TRBD1 might be the D (6 bases). The CDR3 has 15 residues. Germline CDR1 is MNHEY and CDR2 is SVGEGT. V shed 1 base and J shed 7 bases, with 16 bases lying between them. The CDR3, as DNA: TGTGCCAGCAGTTACTTGGGGAGACAGGCCCGTGAAGCTTTCTTT. Translated: CASSYLGRQAREAFF.

The table lists this clonotype with a few counts. The V call is TRBV20-1, the J call TRBJ2-5; D not resolved. CDR1 DFQATT and CDR2 SNEGSKA come from the germline V gene (reference sequence). V was clipped by 0 bases and J by 10 bases, with 18 bases between them. This CDR3 has 14 amino acids. CDR3 amino acids: CSARDLNPTVVQYF. The CDR3 region has the DNA TGCAGTGCTAGAGATCTAAATCCCACGGTTGTCCAGTACTTC.

This chain links TRBV6-2 or TRBV6-3 with TRBJ2-1; unclear D gene. V was shortened by 10 bases and J by 13 bases, with 26 bases between the two germline ends. Germline CDR1 is MNHEY and CDR2 is SVGEGT. The CDR3 spans 14 residues. The CDR3 loop reads CATLGVHLLRRQFF. CDR3 in DNA: TGTGCCACCTTAGGAGTTCATCTTCTAAGAAGACAGTTCTTC.

This clonotype was seen more than once but under ten times. The chain recombines TRBV20-1 with TRBJ2-3; D might be TRBD1 (5 bases). The V end lost 4 bases, the J end lost 0 bases, and 14 bases lay between the germline ends. The CDR3 is made up of 15 amino acids. CDR1 and CDR2 from the germline V gene are DFQATT and SNEGSKA (reference sequence). DNA of the CDR3: TGCAGTGCTACCGCAGGGTGGCGGAGCACAGATACGCAGTATTTT. Translated: CSATAGWRSTDTQYF.

V usage is TRBV6-2 or TRBV6-3 and J usage is TRBJ1-5, with D uncertain. The V gene lost 8 bases and the J gene lost 0 bases, with 11 bases spanning the gap. In germline, CDR1 is MNHEY, CDR2 SVGEGT. The CDR3 consists of 14 residues. The CDR3 region is CASEAAYSNQPQHF. The CDR3 nucleotides are TGTGCCAGCGAGGCGGCCTATAGCAATCAGCCCCAGCATTTT.

The chain employs TRBV9 and TRBJ2-1, with TRBD2 as a possible D gene (7 bases). This CDR3 spans 14 amino acids. Trimming left V 4 bases short and J 3 bases short, with 11 bases between. Germline CDR1 SGDLS, CDR2 YYNGEE. This CDR3 is CASSRGDYYNEQFF. CDR3 DNA sequence: TGTGCCAGCAGCAGGGGGGACTACTACAATGAGCAGTTCTTC.

V gene TRBV7-2 combines with J gene TRBJ1-2; D gene ambiguous. The germline V gene encodes CDR1 SGHTA and CDR2 FQGNSA. The CDR3 runs to 12 residues. V gave up 5 bases and J gave up 4 bases, with 8 bases separating them. CDR3 sequence (DNA): TGTGCCAGCAGCGAGACGGTCTATGGCTACACCTTC. It translates to CASSETVYGYTF.

The rearrangement joins TRBV27 to TRBJ1-1; D not certain. Trimming took 6 bases from V and 2 from J, leaving 7 bases between them. Germline assignment: CDR1 MNHEY and CDR2 SMNVEV (reference sequence). The CDR3 has 12 amino acids. The CDR3 DNA follows: TGTGCCAGCAGACACACTAACACTGAAGCTTTCTTT. Its translation: CASRHTNTEAFF.

The V call is TRBV4-3, the J call TRBJ2-2, with TRBD2 matching over 9 bases. The junction had 7 bases not matched to a gene; V was cut back by 0 bases and J by 8 bases. The germline gives CDR1 LGHNA, CDR2 YSLEER. The length of the CDR3 is 16 residues. The CDR3, as DNA: TGCGCCAGCAGCCAAGATGCGGGGGGGCTCGCTGGGGAGCTGTTTTTT. Residues: CASSQDAGGLAGELFF.

CDR3 coding DNA: TGTGCCAGCAGCCAAGGGTTTGCGGGGGGCCAGGGCAATGAGCAGTTCTTC. This translates into CASSQGFAGGQGNEQFF. The chain carries TRBV4-2 and TRBJ2-1; 8 bases line up with TRBD2. Germline V CDR1 and CDR2: LGHNA, YNFKEQ. V shed 1 base and J 6 bases; nucleotides not matched to a gene: 11. The CDR3 length is 17 residues.

There are a few counts of this clonotype. The CDR3 bases are TGTGCCAGCAGCCAAGTAGGTGGGCCTGAAGCTTTCTTT. Protein: CASSQVGGPEAFF. The rearrangement joins TRBV14 to TRBJ1-1, with D uncertain. The CDR3 consists of 13 residues. V was clipped by 1 base and J by 6 bases, with 9 bases between them. Germline V gene lookup returns CDR1 SGHDN and CDR2 FVKESK.

In this sample, this clonotype turned up a few times. This sequence joins TRBV15 and TRBJ2-7; D is perhaps TRBD2 (6 bases). Looked up from germline, CDR1 is LNHNV and CDR2 is YYDKDF (reference sequence). CDR3 length: 13 amino acids. V was cut by 8 bases and J by 6 bases, with 17 bases left in between. CDR3 DNA sequence: TGTGCCACCTCGACCGGGACTTGGAGCGAGCAGTACTTC. The encoded protein is CATSTGTWSEQYF.

In this sample, this clonotype turned up a few times. The V and J genes are TRBV3-1 and TRBJ1-6; D might be TRBD1 (5 bases). Deletions cut 5 bases from V and 6 bases from J, with 11 bases between. Looked up from germline, CDR1 is LGHDT and CDR2 is YNNKEL (reference sequence). The CDR3 extends over 14 amino acids. This chain's CDR3 is CASSMVGGNSPLHF. The CDR3 region has the DNA TGTGCCAGCAGCATGGTGGGGGGTAATTCACCCCTCCACTTT.

This chain joins TRBV6-4 and TRBJ1-1; D might be TRBD1 (5 bases). Trimming removed 6 bases at V and 3 bases at J, with 20 bases between. The CDR3 loop spans 16 amino acids. Germline assignment: CDR1 MRHNA and CDR2 SNTAGT. The DNA for the CDR3 is TGTGCCAGCAGCCCAGTCCCGGGCCTGGGGGACACTGAAGCTTTCTTT. Encoded protein: CASSPVPGLGDTEAFF.

This clonotype was observed many times. The chain links TRBV12-3 or TRBV12-4 to TRBJ2-1, with D possibly TRBD2 on 6 matching bases. The CDR3 runs 15 residues. The V end lost 4 bases, the J end lost 7 bases, and 17 bases lay between the germline ends. This CDR3 reads CASSSQAVGGNEQFF. The CDR3 DNA reads TGTGCCAGCAGTTCTCAAGCAGTGGGAGGAAATGAGCAGTTCTTC.

This clonotype came up a few times. The chain carries TRBV28 and TRBJ2-7; 11 bases match TRBD2. V shed 2 bases, J shed 6 bases, and the junction held 12 bases outside the gene matches. In germline, CDR1 is MDHEN, CDR2 SYDVKM. The CDR3 spans 17 residues. CDR3 protein: CASSLGRMETSGVEQYF. The CDR3 DNA sequence: TGTGCCAGCAGTTTAGGTCGAATGGAGACTAGCGGGGTCGAGCAGTACTTC.

This clonotype was recorded at least ten times. The chain couples TRBV2 to TRBJ1-4; D is ambiguous. This CDR3 region has 11 residues. From germline, CDR1 is SNHLY and CDR2 FYNNEI. V was cut by 7 bases and J by 4 bases, with 4 bases left in between. CDR3 nucleotide sequence: TGTGCCAGCACACGTAATGAAAAACTGTTTTTT. This codes for CASTRNEKLFF.

Only a few counts were recorded for this clonotype. The chain links TRBV6-5 to TRBJ2-5; TRBD2 matches 13 bases. Germline V gene lookup returns CDR1 MNHEY and CDR2 SVGAGI. V trimming: 0 bases; J trimming: 5 bases; junction bases outside the gene matches: 3. The CDR3 runs to 16 residues. The CDR3 DNA reads TGTGCCAGCAGTTACTCCGGGACTAGCGGGACTGAGACCCAGTACTTC. The encoded protein is CASSYSGTSGTETQYF.